These 3 T cell receptor beta chains share one sample of origin, sequenced in a study of T cells after yellow fever vaccination. Each CDR3 protein gets one entry after TCRdb re-called the 5' RACE reads with MiXCR. The sample has roughly 150,000 distinct CDR3 sequences, more than 6% seen once. Here the sequenced sample was CD4+ T cells sorted from PBMCs, taken 5 days after the yellow fever booster vaccination. Receptor source: a man between 25 and 39 years old who received the YFV17D yellow fever vaccine.

This sequence joins TRBV29-1 and TRBJ2-7, with 11 nucleotides matching TRBD2. Germline V gene sequence: CDR1 SQVTM, CDR2 ANQGSEA. The CDR3 is 18 residues long. J gave up 3 bases and V 5 bases, and 18 bases lay outside the gene matches. CDR3 region: CSVRPRTSGSDPFYEQYF. CDR3 nucleotide sequence: TGCAGCGTTCGGCCTAGGACTAGCGGGTCCGATCCCTTCTACGAGCAGTACTTC.

In this sample, this clonotype turned up many times. The genes are TRBV7-2 and TRBJ2-1, with a weak D call TRBD2 (5 bases). The CDR3 consists of 14 residues. Germline CDR1 reads SGHTA; CDR2 reads FQGNSA. V was clipped by 4 bases and J by 3 bases, with 10 bases between them. The CDR3 reads CASSSYAGYNEQFF. In DNA form, the CDR3 reads TGTGCCAGCAGCTCTTATGCGGGCTACAATGAGCAGTTCTTC.

This clonotype was counted at least ten times. The V and J genes are TRBV12-3 or TRBV12-4 and TRBJ2-6; D might be TRBD2 (6 bases). CDR3 length equals 18 residues. The V end was cut by 4 bases, the J end by 0 bases, with 16 bases between. Here the CDR3 DNA reads TGTGCCAGCAGTTCCACGCCGGGGGTTTACTCTGGGGCCAACGTCCTGACTTTC. Encoded protein: CASSSTPGVYSGANVLTF.